Given below is one T cell receptor (beta chain) in context. It has no known antigen specificity. No base quality values were provided; no much bigger clone lies one nucleotide off. V is pared back by 7 bases and J by 4 bases, with 20 bases lying between the germline termini. The CDR3 runs 15 amino acids, cysteine and phenylalanine included. CDR3 DNA is the only sequence kept; it has 45 bases, read in frame from the first base. The germline V gene encodes CDR1 SGHRS and CDR2 YFSETQ. The data derive from a study of cytotoxic CD8 clonotypes in ibrutinib-treated CLL (dated by TCRdb to 2020 to 2022). Looking at the study overall: In this cohort, over 14 patients were treatment-naive and ten to eleven were relapsed/refractory, while some 17 had unmutated IGHV. Partial responses were observed in approximately 24 patients and complete responses in 2; after a median follow-up of around 68 months, remission was maintained in approximately 14 patients and progression was observed in approximately 12. Response samples were taken after a median of 12 months on treatment, ranging from about 6 to 40 months. On average, each sample had hundreds of thousands of productive templates and tens of thousands of productive rearrangements. Of the 90 or so participants in the trial, 25 to 30 had longitudinal samples available. Cryopreserved peripheral blood mononuclear cells were collected before treatment, at response, and at either disease progression or sustained remission.

Broader findings and caveats from the paper: Sustained-remission and progressing patients did not have matched sampling times, and lymph node repertoires were not examined. Clonality increased at ibrutinib response, stayed stable in sustained remission, and fell back toward baseline at progression. Public clonotypes were rare and either shrank or stayed stable during treatment, and the rise in clonality at ibrutinib response reflected expansion of private clonotypes. Baseline clonality was found to be higher than that of age-matched healthy donors and was strongly correlated with circulating CD8+ T-cell counts.

The goal of deep resolution MiSeq sequencing was a depth between 1 in 1 million and 1 in 200,000 T cells, and coverage averaged 10x per clonotype. The immunoSEQ hsTCRB Kit was used to generate the TCR beta libraries. Per the authors' processing: Data were analyzed with ImmunoSEQ Data Assistant and ImmunoSEQ Analyzer, with V, D and J genes assigned per IMGT definitions. Clonality, which ranges from 0 to 1, was calculated by subtracting the normalized Shannon entropy of productive rearrangement frequencies from one. Only overrepresented clonotypes making up at least 0.05% of the repertoire of each patient were included in the public clonotype analysis. Some 13 age-matched healthy donor repertoires from immuneACCESS served as clonality controls. Entries here come from immuneACCESS through TCRdb and include only in-frame sequences with V and J called. Some clones fail to appear in such tables; in the studies checked, an unresolved V gene covers under half of the shortfall, and the cause of the remainder is unknown. D and trimming come from the DNA, and the V and J calls and clone size come from that table. The sample table contains about 310,000 clones; only one count was recorded for 80% of them. The leading ten clones occupy roughly 7% of the sample.

For TCR beta library preparation, roughly 2 micrograms of genomic DNA were extracted from the cryopreserved PBMCs. Longitudinal blood samples from CLL patients on ibrutinib monotherapy underwent high-throughput TCR beta sequencing. The patients took part in an open-label, single-center phase 2 trial of ibrutinib monotherapy. Rearrangement joined TRBV5-1 to TRBJ1-2, with no confidently assigned D gene. The sequence was obtained from a human donor with chronic lymphocytic leukemia. The source was PBMCs, collected before ibrutinib treatment. In nucleotide form, the sequence is TGCGCCAGCTCACAATTCGGGGAGTTAGTCTATGGCTACACCTTC. This yields the protein CASSQFGELVYGYTF.